This entry features one T cell receptor (beta chain) sequence. This clone's antigen is unknown. No much larger clonotype is one base removed from it; base qualities were not supplied. The sample originates from a study of PD-1 blockade in classical Hodgkin lymphoma (dated by TCRdb to between 2020 and 2021). Notes on the research overall: Nivolumab dosing was 3 mg/kg intravenously every 2 weeks, continuing until either disease progression or unacceptable toxicity. The study used TCR beta sequencing and CyTOF to define a peripheral blood immune signature of response to PD-1 blockade in classical Hodgkin lymphoma. Study-wide findings and limitations: The study covered only a single clinical trial cohort, and the causes of the repertoire differences, possibly disease activity or prior therapy, were still not defined. A significant rise by C4D1 was seen in CD4+ but not CD8+ TCR diversity (p=0.0027 vs p=0.16), with the rise being most apparent in complete responders (p=0.02). Baseline TCR diversity was reported as lower in newly diagnosed patients than in healthy donors, and lower still in relapsed/refractory patients. Trial patients achieving complete response had baseline diversity similar to newly diagnosed patients, whereas partial responders and progressors had significantly lower diversity. Lower diversity was seen in patients whose nivolumab began less than 1 year after ASCT, and these patients were left out of later analyses so that immune reconstitution would not confound the results.

The Qiagen DNeasy kit was used to extract genomic DNA both from unsorted PBMCs and from the negatively selected CD4+ and CD8+ fractions. TCR beta CDR3 regions were amplified by immunoSEQ multiplex PCR using primers annealing to V and J segments. A synthetic immune receptor repertoire was used to minimize amplification bias, and remaining bias was computationally removed after sequencing. Turning to the authors' computational methods: Custom Python scripts were used to quantify repertoire diversity as the Shannon entropy index. Unsorted, CD4+ and CD8+ repertoires were analyzed separately, except for combined analyses in which CD4+ and CD8+ sequences were merged in silico. Clonal expansion was defined as at least a 2-fold frequency increase after treatment relative to C1D1, with a pseudocount of 0.5 for undetected baseline clones. Clones with 0 or 1 copy at C1D1 were defined as singleton clones, while clones with 2 or more copies were defined as non-singleton clones. Clones expanded in unsorted samples were assigned a CD4+, CD8+ or unknown annotation through matching of protein sequences in sorted samples from the same patient. Wilcoxon tests on paired samples were used to test diversity changes from C1D1 to C4D1. Here the immuneACCESS table is served through TCRdb, limited to in-frame sequences with V and J called. Missing clones are a known gap in these copies; in checked studies unresolved V genes cover under half, and the rest lacks a known reason. That table gives V, J and clone size, and the DNA gave D and trimming. In all, the sample holds 30,000 or so clones, and 60% to 80% of those were seen once. The ten largest clones add up to roughly 4% of the sample.

The time point label on this specimen signifies: cycle 2 day 1 (C2D1) of nivolumab. Every trial patient had relapsed following autologous stem cell transplantation, and prior brentuximab vedotin exposure was what differed among cohorts A, B and C. The trial cohort comprised 56 patients with relapsed/refractory classical Hodgkin lymphoma whose best overall responses were complete response, partial response or progressive disease. Single-agent nivolumab was administered to trial patients in the multi-cohort phase II CheckMate 205 trial. An independent review committee assessed best overall response using the 2007 International Working Group response criteria. Trial PBMCs were collected just before the start of nivolumab (C1D1) and during therapy at cycle 2 day 1 and cycle 4 day 1. After peripheral blood was drawn into 8 mL Vacutainer Cell Preparation Tubes, PBMCs were isolated by centrifugation and then cryopreserved.

Here V drops 0 bases and J drops 7 bases, and the junction holds 2 bases not matched to any gene. Its CDR3 holds 14 amino acids, cysteine through phenylalanine. The only DNA kept is the CDR3, 42 bases in frame from the first base. Looking up the germline V gene yields CDR1 SGHDT and CDR2 YYEEEE. This specimen was peripheral blood mononuclear cells (PBMCs), taken before the second cycle of nivolumab. The chain was built from TRBV5-6 and TRBJ2-1; TRBD2 fits 9 bases in the junction. The receptor's source is a human donor with classical Hodgkin lymphoma. The CDR3 is CASSLGGRGNEQFF. The sequenced DNA is TGTGCCAGCAGCTTGGGCGGGAGGGGTAATGAGCAGTTCTTC.